These 20 T cell receptor beta chains were sequenced from one sample in a study of T cells in Graves' hyperthyroidism and ophthalmopathy. RNA transcripts yielded amplified TCR beta CDR3 regions. Initially, a first-round RT-PCR of the TCR CDR3 employed the HTBI primer set. TCRdb used MiXCR to reprocess the multiplex PCR reads, holding one entry per CDR3 protein. The sample includes a few hundred thousand distinct CDR3 sequences, just over 45% of them seen just once. Sequences were obtained from peripheral blood or thyroid tissue (not recorded which). These receptors were taken from a woman between 18 and 30 years old with Graves' hyperthyroidism.

This clonotype has only a few counts. The gene calls are TRBV20-1 and TRBJ1-5; maybe TRBD1 (5 bases). The CDR3 consists of 13 residues. Trimming stripped 7 bases from V and 5 bases from J, with 15 bases between. Germline CDR1 DFQATT, CDR2 SNEGSKA (reference sequence). The CDR3 protein is CSVSGGADQPQHF. Here the CDR3 DNA reads TGCAGTGTGAGTGGGGGAGCCGATCAGCCCCAGCATTTT.

This clonotype was observed at least ten times. This chain uses TRBV7-9 with TRBJ2-5; D is undetermined. The germline CDR1 and CDR2 sequences are SEHNR and FQNEAQ (reference sequence). Deletions cut 2 bases from V and 2 bases from J, with 15 bases between. CDR3 length equals 16 residues. The CDR3 nucleotides are TGTGCCAGCAGCTTAACCTCCCAGGCCAAACAAGAGACCCAGTACTTC. Translating gives CASSLTSQAKQETQYF.

This clonotype was observed a few times. V and J are TRBV19 and TRBJ2-2, with 8 bases aligning to TRBD2. V trimming: 9 bases; J trimming: 2 bases; junction bases outside the gene matches: 5. CDR1 and CDR2 (germline): LNHDA, SQIVND (reference sequence). The CDR3 totals 14 residues. The CDR3 sequence: CASRTSGNTGELFF. CDR3 DNA sequence: TGTGCCAGCAGAACTAGCGGCAACACCGGGGAGCTGTTTTTT.

This clonotype was observed at least ten times. This chain links TRBV6-5 with TRBJ2-5, with D perhaps matching TRBD1 (6 bases). The CDR3 is made up of 13 amino acids. Trimming took 6 bases from V and 7 from J, leaving 15 bases between them. Germline values: CDR1 MNHEY, CDR2 SVGAGI. The CDR3 protein is CASSTGSEVTQYF. Written as DNA, the CDR3 is TGTGCCAGCAGCACAGGGTCGGAAGTGACCCAGTACTTC.

This clonotype was picked up a small number of times. In DNA form, the CDR3 reads TGTGCCAGTAGTATTCAGGGGGCTTCTGGCTATGGCTACACCTTC. It is translated as CASSIQGASGYGYTF. The rearrangement links TRBV19 to TRBJ1-2; 8 bases match TRBD1. Trimming at V came to 3 bases and at J to 4 bases, leaving 7 bases not matched to a gene. This CDR3 is 15 amino acids long. The V gene's germline CDR1 is LNHDA and CDR2 SQIVND (reference sequence). Drawing the rest from reference TRBV19 and TRBJ1-2, the complete variable domain is DGGITQSPKYLFRKEGQNVTLSCEQNLNHDAMYWYRQDPGQGLRLIYYSQIVNDFQKGDIAEGYSVSREKKESFPLTVTSAQKNPTAFYLCASSIQGASGYGYTFGSGTRLTVV.

This clonotype was found many times. The chain is built from TRBV24-1 and TRBJ1-2; D ambiguous. V was shortened by 9 bases and J by 6 bases, with 16 bases between the two germline ends. CDR3 size: 13 residues. Germline-derived CDR1 and CDR2 are KGHDR and SFDVKD. The CDR3 DNA sequence: TGTGCCACCCAGGAAAGAGGGAAGAATGGCTACACCTTC. Translating gives CATQERGKNGYTF.

The gene calls are TRBV24-1 and TRBJ1-2, with D unresolved. Germline V gene data show CDR1 as KGHDR and CDR2 as SFDVKD. Trimming took 7 bases from V and 4 from J, leaving 18 bases between them. The CDR3 covers 15 residues. CDR3 nucleotides: TGTGCCACCAGCCCCGGCGCGGTCACCCCCTATGGCTACACCTTC. It translates to CATSPGAVTPYGYTF.

V is TRBV29-1 and J is TRBJ2-7, with 7 bases aligning to TRBD2. This CDR3 spans 14 amino acids. J lost 0 bases, V lost 6 bases, and 8 bases had no gene match. The germline CDR1 and CDR2 sequences are SQVTM and ANQGSEA. Here the CDR3 reads CSVGRGGLSYEQYF. As DNA, the CDR3 is TGCAGCGTCGGACGCGGGGGACTCTCCTACGAGCAGTACTTC.

This clonotype was seen at least ten times. The chain carries TRBV2 and TRBJ1-1; D might be TRBD1 (6 bases). V was cut by 6 bases and J by 2 bases, with 10 bases left in between. Looked up from germline, CDR1 is SNHLY and CDR2 is FYNNEI. CDR3 size: 13 residues. The CDR3 here is CASREQGNTEAFF. The DNA for the CDR3 is TGTGCCAGCAGGGAACAGGGAAACACTGAAGCTTTCTTT. Supplemented by reference TRBV2 and TRBJ1-1, the full variable domain reads EPEVTQTPSHQVTQMGQEVILRCVPISNHLYFYWYRQILGQKVEFLVSFYNNEISEKSEIFDDQFSVERPDGSNFTLKIRSTKLEDSAMYFCASREQGNTEAFFGQGTRLTVV.

This clonotype appeared a few times. The rearrangement uses TRBV2 and TRBJ1-2; D perhaps matches TRBD1 (5 bases). Germline V lookup: CDR1 SNHLY, CDR2 FYNNEI. Trimming shortened V by 10 bases and J by 1 base, and 10 bases separated the two germline ends. The CDR3 sequence is 12 residues long. CDR3 in DNA: TGTGCCACCCGCAGGGATAACTATGGCTACACCTTC. Protein sequence: CATRRDNYGYTF.

This clonotype turned up a few times. The rearrangement uses TRBV7-8 and TRBJ2-7; D assignment may be TRBD1 or TRBD2 (6 bases each). The CDR3 covers 15 residues. Germline CDR1 and CDR2: SGHVS and FQNEAQ. Trimming took 2 bases from V and 2 from J, leaving 13 bases between them. CDR3 DNA sequence: TGTGCCAGCAGCTTACTACAGGGAGGCCCCTACGAGCAGTACTTC. Protein: CASSLLQGGPYEQYF.

The chain employs TRBV29-1 and TRBJ1-1; no clear D. CDR3 size: 11 residues. Between the trimmed V and J ends, which lost 8 bases and 0 bases, there was a span of 7 bases. Germline CDR1 is SQVTM and CDR2 is ANQGSEA. In nucleotides, the CDR3 is TGCAGCCCGACGGTGAACACTGAAGCTTTCTTT. Translating gives CSPTVNTEAFF.

V gene TRBV7-9 combines with J gene TRBJ2-2, with TRBD1 matching 7 bases. The CDR3 consists of 17 residues. The germline gives CDR1 SEHNR, CDR2 FQNEAQ (reference sequence). J was trimmed by 3 bases and V by 0 bases; bases with no gene match: 7. The CDR3 here is CASSLAATGTHTGELFF. As DNA, the CDR3 is TGTGCCAGCAGCTTAGCCGCGACAGGGACGCACACCGGGGAGCTGTTTTTT.

This clonotype came up a few times. The chain carries TRBV10-3 and TRBJ2-5, with TRBD1 as a possible D gene (5 bases). From germline, CDR1 is ENHRY and CDR2 SYGVKD. V was cut by 4 bases and J by 5 bases, with 14 bases left in between. The CDR3 consists of 14 residues. CDR3 sequence: CAISAPGNSETQYF. The CDR3 coding sequence is TGTGCCATCAGTGCTCCAGGGAATAGCGAGACCCAGTACTTC.

CDR3 sequence reads: CASSALSGNSPLHF. The DNA of the CDR3 is TGTGCCAGCAGTGCCCTTAGCGGGAATTCACCCCTCCACTTT. The chain recombines TRBV2 with TRBJ1-6; D call uncertain. CDR1 is SNHLY and CDR2 is FYNNEI in the germline V gene. CDR3 size: 14 residues. V shed 4 bases and J shed 7 bases, with 11 bases lying between them.

The rearrangement uses TRBV20-1 and TRBJ2-7, with D maybe TRBD1 (6 bases). V was trimmed by 4 bases and J by 2 bases, leaving 12 bases between them. The germline V gene encodes CDR1 DFQATT and CDR2 SNEGSKA (reference sequence). The CDR3 length is 13 residues. CDR3 sequence (DNA): TGCAGTGCTAATCAGGGGCCAACCTACGAGCAGTACTTC. Encoded protein: CSANQGPTYEQYF.

V gene TRBV7-9 combines with J gene TRBJ1-2; D gene unclear. Per the germline V gene, CDR1 is SEHNR and CDR2 is FQNEAQ (reference sequence). Trimming took 5 bases from V and 7 from J, leaving 20 bases between them. The CDR3 sequence is 15 residues long. The CDR3 sequence is CASSPPEGRVSGYTF. In nucleotides, the CDR3 is TGTGCCAGCAGCCCCCCGGAAGGACGGGTCTCTGGCTACACCTTC.

Only a few counts were recorded for this clonotype. The chain uses TRBV7-9 and TRBJ2-7, with 9 positions matching TRBD1. V lost 6 bases and J lost 8; bases outside the gene matches: 14. CDR3 size: 15 residues. The V gene's germline CDR1 is SEHNR and CDR2 FQNEAQ (reference sequence). CDR3 coding DNA: TGTGCCAGCAGAACCGCGGGGACAGGGAACAAGAAGCAGTACTTC. This encodes CASRTAGTGNKKQYF.

The chain combines TRBV5-5 with TRBJ1-4; D not resolved. The CDR3 totals 13 residues. Germline CDR1 and CDR2: SGHKS and YYEKEE (reference sequence). Trimming shortened V by 0 bases and J by 8 bases, and 8 bases separated the two germline ends. The CDR3 sequence: CASSLAPGEKLFF. The DNA for the CDR3 is TGTGCCAGCAGCTTGGCCCCGGGAGAAAAACTGTTTTTT. The whole variable domain, remainder taken from reference TRBV5-5 and TRBJ1-4, is DAGVTQSPTHLIKTRGQQVTLRCSPISGHKSVSWYQQVLGQGPQFIFQYYEKEERGRGNFPDRFSARQFPNYSSELNVNALLLGDSALYLCASSLAPGEKLFFGSGTQLSVL.

Points on this clonotype: This sequence may be a read error, since a much larger clone differs from it by one base. As the CDR3 is not closed by the conserved phenylalanine or tryptophan, this likely results from a read error. The chain is built from TRBV29-1 and TRBJ1-2; D is possibly TRBD1 (5 bases). Germline V lookup: CDR1 SQVTM, CDR2 ANQGSEA. The CDR3 is made up of 11 amino acids. V was pared by 5 bases and J by 8 bases, with 12 bases between. CDR3 residues: CSVRGGMGYTL. CDR3 in DNA: TGCAGCGTTCGGGGGGGTATGGGCTACACCCTC.